The sequence of this T cell receptor (beta chain) was determined in a study of T cells in Graves' hyperthyroidism and ophthalmopathy. From RNA transcripts, TCR beta CDR3 regions were amplified. In the first-round RT-PCR of the TCR CDR3, the HTBI primer set was used. TCRdb re-derived calls from the multiplex PCR reads in MiXCR, one entry per CDR3 protein. The data hold under 400,000 distinct CDR3 sequences, with roughly 14% observed a single time. Study outcomes and limitations: Peripheral blood also featured most of the thyroid clonotypes expanded above 0.001. A model built on 13 V-J features separated ophthalmopathy from stable hyperthyroidism. Progression to ophthalmopathy was predicted a median of roughly seven months early.

The length of the CDR3 is 14 residues. Germline CDR1 is SGHAT and CDR2 is FQNNGV. V was shortened by 0 bases and J by 10 bases, with 10 bases between the two germline ends. This clonotype appeared many times. Its antigen is not known. The sequence came from a woman in her sixties with Graves' hyperthyroidism. Sequences were obtained from blood. V gene TRBV11-2 combines with J gene TRBJ1-6; D possibly corresponds to TRBD1 (5 bases). The CDR3 coding sequence is TGTGCCAGCAGCTTAGATCCAGGGTTATCACCCCTCCACTTT. Amino acids: CASSLDPGLSPLHF.